This TCR beta chain was identified during a study of shared clonotypes between healthy human individuals. In the sorted-subset replicate PCRs, around 220 ng DNA, around 30,000 T cell genomes, was used. Clones were read by immunoSEQ multiplex PCR, and TCRdb kept only the in-frame ones, dropping some. The sample records some 500,000 clones, approximately 94% being singletons. The CDR3 consists of 9 residues. The germline CDR1 and CDR2 sequences are SGHVS and FQNEAQ. V lost 11 bases and J 9 bases, leaving 11 bases between the germline ends. The chain recombines TRBV7-8 with TRBJ2-7; unclear D gene. This clonotype was sampled from a woman aged 25 to 39 in good health. Sequences were obtained from naive CD4+ T cells sorted from blood. Subset specified: CD45RA+ positively selected. The CDR3 here is CASPGGQYF. The CDR3 DNA follows: TGTGCCTCCCCCGGTGGGCAGTACTTC.